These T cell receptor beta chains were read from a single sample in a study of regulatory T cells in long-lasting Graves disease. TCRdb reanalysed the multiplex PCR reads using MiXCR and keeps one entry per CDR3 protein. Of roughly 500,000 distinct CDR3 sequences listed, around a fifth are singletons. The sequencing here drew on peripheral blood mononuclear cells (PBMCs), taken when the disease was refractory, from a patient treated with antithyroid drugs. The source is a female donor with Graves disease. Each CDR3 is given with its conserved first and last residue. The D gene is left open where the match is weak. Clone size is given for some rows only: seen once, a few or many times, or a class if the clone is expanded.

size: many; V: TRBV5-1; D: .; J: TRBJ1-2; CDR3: CASSPGTLDNYGYTF; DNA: TGCGCCAGCAGCCCCGGGACCCTGGACAACTATGGCTACACCTTC
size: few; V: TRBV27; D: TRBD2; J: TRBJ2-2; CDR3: CASSEVVREEDTGELFF; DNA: TGTGCCAGCAGCGAAGTCGTGCGGGAGGAGGACACCGGGGAGCTGTTTTTT
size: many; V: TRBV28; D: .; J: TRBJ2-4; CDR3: CASIGGGEGDIQYF; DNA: TGTGCCAGCATTGGGGGCGGGGAGGGGGACATTCAGTACTTC
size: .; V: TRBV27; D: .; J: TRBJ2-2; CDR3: CASSIIGADGELFF; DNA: TGTGCCAGCAGTATAATAGGGGCGGACGGGGAGCTGTTTTTT
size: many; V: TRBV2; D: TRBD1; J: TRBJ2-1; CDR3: CASSTDRGDEQFF; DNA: TGTGCCAGCAGTACCGACAGGGGCGATGAGCAGTTCTTC
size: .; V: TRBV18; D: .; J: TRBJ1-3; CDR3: CASSPRGTSGNTIYF; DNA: TGTGCCAGCTCACCAAGGGGGACCTCTGGAAACACCATATATTTT
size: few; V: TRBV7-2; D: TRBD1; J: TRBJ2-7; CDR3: CASSLAGQGTYEQYF; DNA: TGTGCCAGCAGCTTAGCGGGACAGGGAACCTACGAGCAGTACTTC
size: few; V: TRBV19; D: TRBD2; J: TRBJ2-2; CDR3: CASRLTSGYTGELFF; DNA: TGTGCCAGTAGACTGACTAGCGGGTACACCGGGGAGCTGTTTTTT
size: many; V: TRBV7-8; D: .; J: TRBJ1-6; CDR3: CASSARSTGTVAPLHF; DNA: TGTGCCAGCAGCGCCCGGAGTACAGGAACTGTAGCACCCCTCCACTTT
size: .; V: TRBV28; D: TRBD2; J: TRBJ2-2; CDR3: CASSPFSGREFGELFF; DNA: TGTGCCAGCAGTCCCTTTAGCGGGAGGGAGTTCGGGGAGCTGTTTTTT
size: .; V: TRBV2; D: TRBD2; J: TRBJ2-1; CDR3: CASREESNEQFF; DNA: TGTGCCAGCCGGGAGGAATCCAATGAGCAGTTCTTC
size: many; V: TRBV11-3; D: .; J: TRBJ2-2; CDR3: CASSPGTGTNTGELFF; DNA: TGTGCCAGCAGCCCCGGGACTGGGACGAACACCGGGGAGCTGTTTTTT
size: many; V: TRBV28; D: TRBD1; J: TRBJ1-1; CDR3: CASIGAPGQGGTEAFF; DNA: TGTGCCAGCATTGGGGCCCCGGGACAGGGAGGAACTGAAGCTTTCTTT
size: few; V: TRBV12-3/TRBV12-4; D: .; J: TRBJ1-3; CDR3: CASSLGPLGRTIYF; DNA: TGTGCCAGCAGTTTAGGACCCCTCGGTCGCACCATATATTTT
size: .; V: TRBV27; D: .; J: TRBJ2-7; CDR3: CASSYLGLTHYEQYF; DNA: TGTGCCAGCAGTTACTTGGGACTTACACACTACGAGCAGTACTTC
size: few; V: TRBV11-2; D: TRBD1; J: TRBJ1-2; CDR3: CASSLAPGTDYGYTF; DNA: TGTGCCAGCAGCTTAGCGCCCGGGACAGACTATGGCTACACCTTC
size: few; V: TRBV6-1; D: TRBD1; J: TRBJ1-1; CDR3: CASSGLRGIEGGNTEAFF; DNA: TGTGCCAGCAGTGGTCTCAGGGGGATAGAGGGAGGTAACACTGAAGCTTTCTTT
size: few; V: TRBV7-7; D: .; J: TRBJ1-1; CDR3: CASSLGGDGLWEAFF; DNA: TGTGCTAGCAGCTTAGGTGGTGACGGGCTGTGGGAAGCTTTCTTT
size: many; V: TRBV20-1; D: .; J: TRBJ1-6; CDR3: CSARDQGYGGNSPLHF; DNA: TGCAGTGCTAGAGATCAGGGGTATGGGGGTAATTCACCCCTCCACTTT
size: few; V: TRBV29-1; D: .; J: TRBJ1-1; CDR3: CSVSEGVYTEAFF; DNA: TGCAGCGTTTCGGAGGGAGTTTACACTGAAGCTTTCTTT
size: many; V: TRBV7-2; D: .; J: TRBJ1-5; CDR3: CASSMGQFNQPQHF; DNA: TGTGCCAGCAGCATGGGACAATTCAATCAGCCCCAGCATTTT
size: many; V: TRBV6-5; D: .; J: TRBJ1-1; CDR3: CASSYQFLGLNTEAFF; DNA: TGTGCCAGCAGTTACCAGTTTTTGGGACTGAACACTGAAGCTTTCTTT
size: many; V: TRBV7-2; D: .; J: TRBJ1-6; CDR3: CASSPSANSSPLHF; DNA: TGTGCCAGCAGCCCGAGCGCGAACAGCTCACCCCTCCACTTT
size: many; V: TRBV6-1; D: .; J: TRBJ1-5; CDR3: CAGGYLGRNQPQHF; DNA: TGTGCCGGGGGGTATCTGGGGCGGAATCAGCCCCAGCATTTT
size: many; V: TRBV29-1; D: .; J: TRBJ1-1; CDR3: CSVEGPGGTEAFF; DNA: TGCAGCGTTGAGGGCCCGGGGGGGACTGAAGCTTTCTTT
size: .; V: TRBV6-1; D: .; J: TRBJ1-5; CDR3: CASRPWGGSRSNQPQHF; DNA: TGTGCCAGCAGACCGTGGGGGGGCAGTAGGAGCAATCAGCCCCAGCATTTT
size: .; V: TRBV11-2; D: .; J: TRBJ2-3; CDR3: CASSPNRQTDAQYF; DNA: TGTGCCAGCAGCCCGAACCGCCAGACAGATGCGCAGTATTTT
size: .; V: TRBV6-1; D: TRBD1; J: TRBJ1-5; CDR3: CASSLRRRTGTVDNQPQHF; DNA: TGTGCCAGCAGTCTCCGTCGGAGGACCGGGACAGTCGACAATCAGCCCCAGCATTTT
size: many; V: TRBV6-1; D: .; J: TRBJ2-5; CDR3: CASSESYKETQYF; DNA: TGTGCCAGCAGTGAAAGCTACAAAGAGACCCAGTACTTC
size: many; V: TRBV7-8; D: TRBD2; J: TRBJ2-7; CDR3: CASSLSRGLAVYEQYF; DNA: TGTGCCAGCAGCTTATCGAGGGGACTAGCGGTCTACGAGCAGTACTTC
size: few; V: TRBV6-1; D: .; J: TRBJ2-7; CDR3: CASSSNSLYEQYF; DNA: TGTGCCAGCAGTAGTAACAGCCTCTACGAGCAGTACTTC
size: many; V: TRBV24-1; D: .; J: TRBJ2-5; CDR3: CATSDPMTGGKETQYF; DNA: TGTGCCACCAGTGACCCTATGACAGGCGGAAAAGAGACCCAGTACTTC
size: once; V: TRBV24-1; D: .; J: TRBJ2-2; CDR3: CATSARTPLNTGELFF; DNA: TGTGCCACCAGTGCAAGGACACCCCTGAACACCGGGGAGCTGTTTTTT